Listed here are 22 T cell receptor beta chains from one sample, sequenced in a study of blood T cell repertoires in COVID-19. Sequenced by immunoSEQ multiplex PCR; TCRdb stores in-frame clones only, minus some. Here the sample spans some 200,000 clones, 60% to 85% being singletons. Input material: peripheral blood. These receptors were taken from a woman between 70 and 85 years old with acute or convalescent COVID-19.

This sequence joins TRBV6-2 or TRBV6-3 and TRBJ2-7; TRBD1 might be the D (6 bases). Germline-derived CDR1 and CDR2 are MNHEY and SVGEGT. The CDR3 contains 15 residues. Trimming removed 4 bases from V and 0 bases from J, with 13 bases in between. The CDR3: CASSFDRRLSYEQYF. The CDR3 DNA is TGTGCCAGCAGTTTTGACAGGCGACTCTCCTACGAGCAGTACTTC.

The rearrangement links TRBV7-2 to TRBJ2-3; tentative D call: TRBD1 (5 bases). Germline CDR1 is SGHTA and CDR2 is FQGNSA. This CDR3 has 15 residues. Deletions cut 1 base from V and 8 bases from J, with 16 bases between. The DNA of the CDR3 is TGTGCCAGCAGCTTAGAGTTTCAGGGTTCTGGTACGCAGTATTTT. Translating gives CASSLEFQGSGTQYF.

V gene TRBV7-2 combines with J gene TRBJ2-6; TRBD1 aligns across 7 bases. Germline CDR1 and CDR2: SGHTA and FQGNSA. V was clipped by 5 bases and J by 2 bases; unmatched bases: 6. The CDR3 runs 16 residues. The CDR3 spells CASSQRTGAGANVLTF. The DNA for the CDR3 is TGTGCCAGCAGCCAGCGTACAGGGGCTGGGGCCAACGTCCTGACTTTC.

This clone has just one count. The chain joins TRBV30 to TRBJ1-2; no clear D gene. Germline V gene sequence: CDR1 GTSNPN, CDR2 SVGIG (reference sequence). Trimming took 1 base from V and 7 from J, leaving 22 bases between them. The CDR3 has 16 residues. Here the CDR3 DNA reads TGTGCCTGGAGTGCAACTCGACAAGGGAGCAGCAGTGGCTACACCTTC. Translation: CAWSATRQGSSSGYTF. The full variable domain, with the rest looked up from reference TRBV30 and TRBJ1-2, is SQTIHQWPATLVQPVGSPLSLECTVEGTSNPNLYWYRQAAGRGLQLLFYSVGIGQISSEVPQNLSASRPQDRQFILSSKKLLLSDSGFYLCAWSATRQGSSSGYTFGSGTRLTVV.

V gene TRBV12-3 or TRBV12-4 combines with J gene TRBJ2-5; TRBD1 aligns across 7 bases. CDR3 length: 13 residues. V lost 6 bases and J lost 2; bases outside the gene matches: 3. The CDR3 reads CASSRQGQETQYF. CDR3 coding DNA: TGTGCCAGCAGCCGACAGGGACAAGAGACCCAGTACTTC.

The genes are TRBV6-5 and TRBJ2-1, with 10 bases lining up with TRBD1. Germline assignment: CDR1 MNHEY and CDR2 SVGAGI. CDR3 length equals 15 residues. J lost 2 bases, V lost 6 bases, and 4 bases had no gene match. The CDR3 protein is CASRSGQGPYNEQFF. The CDR3 DNA is TGTGCCAGCAGGTCGGGACAGGGGCCCTACAATGAGCAGTTCTTC.

V and J are TRBV29-1 and TRBJ2-2; 9 bases fit TRBD2. J lost 7 bases, V lost 5 bases, and 5 bases had no gene match. CDR3 length equals 13 residues. From germline, CDR1 is SQVTM and CDR2 ANQGSEA. The CDR3 is CSVRRGGLGELFF. As DNA, the CDR3 is TGCAGCGTTAGGCGGGGGGGCCTCGGGGAGCTGTTTTTT.

The V gene is TRBV6-1, the J gene TRBJ1-3; D is perhaps TRBD1 (5 bases). The germline V gene encodes CDR1 MNHNS and CDR2 SASEGT. The CDR3 totals 14 residues. Trimming pared 3 bases from V and 2 bases from J, leaving 8 bases between. CDR3 sequence: CASSEIGAGNTIYF. Written as DNA, the CDR3 is TGTGCCAGCAGTGAGATAGGGGCTGGAAACACCATATATTTT.

The chain joins TRBV5-6 to TRBJ1-2; 7 bases are a match to TRBD1. The V gene's germline CDR1 is SGHDT and CDR2 YYEEEE. The CDR3 length is 12 residues. The V and J ends lost 2 bases and 7 bases, in that order; junction bases with no gene match: 2. Here the CDR3 reads CASSLQGLGYTF. The CDR3 DNA is TGTGCCAGCAGCTTACAGGGGCTTGGCTACACCTTC. The full variable domain, with the rest looked up from reference TRBV5-6 and TRBJ1-2, is DAGVTQSPTHLIKTRGQQVTLRCSPKSGHDTVSWYQQALGQGPQFIFQYYEEEERQRGNFPDRFSGHQFPNYSSELNVNALLLGDSALYLCASSLQGLGYTFGSGTRLTVV.

This chain's CDR3 is CATSSPRGGVGTGELFF. For the CDR3, the DNA is TGTGCCACCAGCTCACCCCGTGGGGGCGTGGGAACCGGGGAGCTGTTTTTT. The gene calls are TRBV15 and TRBJ2-2; possibly TRBD1 for D (6 bases). The V gene lost 5 bases and the J gene lost 5 bases, with 21 bases spanning the gap. Germline lookup yields CDR1 LNHNV and CDR2 YYDKDF (reference sequence). The CDR3 consists of 17 residues.

This clone was recorded once. The CDR3 DNA reads TGTGCCAGCAGTGGCGGTGGACAGAATAAAGGCTACACCTTC. Its translation: CASSGGGQNKGYTF. V and J are TRBV28 and TRBJ1-2, with D tentatively TRBD1 (6 bases). Germline CDR1 MDHEN, CDR2 SYDVKM. The CDR3 is 14 amino acids. V lost 5 bases, J lost 8 bases, and 18 bases lay in between.

This clone was counted a few times. CDR3 in amino acids: CASSPQKVPGQPQHF. The CDR3 DNA is TGTGCCAGCTCACCACAGAAAGTTCCGGGGCAGCCCCAGCATTTT. The V gene is TRBV18, the J gene TRBJ1-5; D is unresolved. Trimming took 1 base from V and 7 from J, leaving 14 bases between them. Germline CDR1 reads KGHSH; CDR2 reads LQKENI. The CDR3 totals 15 residues.

This clone has a single count. CDR3 in amino acids: CASSKEPRTSGGVYQETQYF. In DNA form, the CDR3 reads TGTGCCAGCAGCAAAGAGCCTCGGACTAGCGGGGGGGTTTACCAAGAGACCCAGTACTTC. V is TRBV21-1 and J is TRBJ2-5; whether TRBD2, the table's D call, matches the DNA was not checked. TRBV21-1 is tagged as a pseudogene. The CDR3 runs to 20 residues.

V usage is TRBV10-3 and J usage is TRBJ1-5; D is unresolved. CDR3 length equals 14 residues. The germline V gene encodes CDR1 ENHRY and CDR2 SYGVKD. Trimming left V 0 bases short and J 5 bases short, with 8 bases between. CDR3 nucleotides: TGTGCCATCAGTGAGTCCCGAAGAGATCAGCCCCAGCATTTT. Protein: CAISESRRDQPQHF.

This CDR3 reads CASSSGQGYHEQYF. The CDR3 nucleotides read TGTGCCAGCAGTTCGGGACAGGGTTACCACGAGCAGTACTTC. The chain combines TRBV28 with TRBJ2-7, with 9 bases fitting TRBD1. Germline assignment: CDR1 MDHEN and CDR2 SYDVKM. The CDR3 is 14 amino acids. V lost 4 bases, J lost 5 bases, and 6 bases stayed unmatched.

The table lists this clone with a count of one. The chain uses TRBV20-1 and TRBJ2-4, with TRBD1 matching over 9 bases. The CDR3 totals 13 residues. Per the germline V gene, CDR1 is DFQATT and CDR2 is SNEGSKA (reference sequence). Unmatched junction bases numbered 4, after V lost 3 bases and J lost 7 bases. As DNA, the CDR3 is TGCAGTGCTAGTGGGACAGGGTGGAACATTCAGTACTTC. Translated: CSASGTGWNIQYF.

The V and J genes are TRBV7-9 and TRBJ2-5; maybe TRBD2 (5 bases). Germline CDR1 reads SEHNR; CDR2 reads FQNEAQ (reference sequence). CDR3 length equals 11 residues. The germline V and J ends were trimmed by 4 bases and 5 bases, with 5 bases remaining between them. For the CDR3, the DNA is TGTGCCAGCAGCTCGGGGGAGACCCAGTACTTC. Residues: CASSSGETQYF. Together with reference TRBV7-9 and TRBJ2-5, the CDR3 gives the full variable domain: DTGVSQNPRHKITKRGQNVTFRCDPISEHNRLYWYRQTLGQGPEFLTYFQNEAQLEKSRLLSDRFSAERPKGSFSTLEIQRTEQGDSAMYLCASSSGETQYFGPGTRLLVL.

V and J are TRBV12-5 and TRBJ2-1; perhaps TRBD2 as D (6 bases). The CDR3 spans 13 residues. The V gene's germline CDR1 is LGHNT and CDR2 FRNRAP. V was trimmed by 6 bases and J by 6 bases, leaving 12 bases between them. The CDR3 reads CASGPVRGNEQFF. The CDR3 coding sequence is TGTGCTAGTGGCCCCGTGCGGGGCAATGAGCAGTTCTTC. The variable domain in full, completed from reference TRBV12-5 and TRBJ2-1, reads DARVTQTPRHKVTEMGQEVTMRCQPILGHNTVFWYRQTMMQGLELLAYFRNRAPLDDSGMPKDRFSAEMPDATLATLKIQPSEPRDSAVYFCASGPVRGNEQFFGPGTRLTVL.

This chain joins TRBV9 and TRBJ2-1, with no clear D. Germline CDR1 reads SGDLS; CDR2 reads YYNGEE. This CDR3 has 15 amino acids. Trimming removed 4 bases at V and 5 bases at J, with 16 bases between. The CDR3: CASSLNSDSHNEQFF. CDR3 DNA sequence: TGTGCCAGCAGCTTGAATTCGGATAGCCACAATGAGCAGTTCTTC.

The chain uses TRBV5-4 and TRBJ2-3, with unresolved D. Germline V gives CDR1 SGHNT, CDR2 YYREEE (reference sequence). The CDR3 loop spans 13 amino acids. Trimming stripped 0 bases from V and 4 bases from J, with 6 bases between. CDR3: CASSLGAADTQYF. The DNA for the CDR3 is TGTGCCAGCAGCTTGGGGGCCGCAGATACGCAGTATTTT.

V gene TRBV18 combines with J gene TRBJ2-3; D unresolved. Germline CDR1 is KGHSH and CDR2 is LQKENI. Trimming left V 1 base short and J 0 bases short, with 8 bases between. This CDR3 contains 15 residues. This CDR3 reads CASSPQTTSTDTQYF. In nucleotides, the CDR3 is TGTGCCAGCTCACCACAAACCACTAGCACAGATACGCAGTATTTT.

This clone was observed once. The chain joins TRBV5-1 to TRBJ2-2; weak D call: TRBD1 (5 bases). With 0 bases removed from V and 3 bases from J, the gap between germline ends came to 9 bases. Germline CDR1 reads SGHRS; CDR2 reads YFSETQ. The CDR3 totals 15 residues. The CDR3 reads CASSLGTRDTGELFF. CDR3 nucleotides: TGCGCCAGCAGCTTGGGGACACGAGACACCGGGGAGCTGTTTTTT.